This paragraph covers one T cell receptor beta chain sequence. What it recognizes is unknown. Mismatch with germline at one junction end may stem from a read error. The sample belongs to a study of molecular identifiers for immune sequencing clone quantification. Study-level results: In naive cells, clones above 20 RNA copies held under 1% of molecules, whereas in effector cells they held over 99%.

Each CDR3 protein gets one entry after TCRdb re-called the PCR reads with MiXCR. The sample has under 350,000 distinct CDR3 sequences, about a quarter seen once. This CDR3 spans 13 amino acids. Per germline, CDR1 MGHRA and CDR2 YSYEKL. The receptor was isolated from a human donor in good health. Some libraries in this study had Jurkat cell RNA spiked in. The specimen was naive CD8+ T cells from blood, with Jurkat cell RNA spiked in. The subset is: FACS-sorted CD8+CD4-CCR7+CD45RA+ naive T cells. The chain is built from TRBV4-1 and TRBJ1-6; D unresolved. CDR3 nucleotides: TGCGCCAGCCGCCAAGATTTAGGTTCACCCCTCCGCTTT. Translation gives CASRQDLGSPLRF.